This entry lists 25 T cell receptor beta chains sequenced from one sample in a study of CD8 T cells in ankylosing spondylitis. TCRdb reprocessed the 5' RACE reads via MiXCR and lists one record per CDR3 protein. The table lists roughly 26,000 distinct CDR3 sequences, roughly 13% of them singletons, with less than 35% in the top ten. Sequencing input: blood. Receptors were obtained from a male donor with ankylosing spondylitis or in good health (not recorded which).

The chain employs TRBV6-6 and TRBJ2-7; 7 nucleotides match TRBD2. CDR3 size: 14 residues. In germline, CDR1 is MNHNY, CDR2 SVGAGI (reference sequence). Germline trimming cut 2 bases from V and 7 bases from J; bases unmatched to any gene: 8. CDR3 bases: TGTGCCAGCAGTTACGGGGGAGGGGAGAGGGAGCAGTACGTC. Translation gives CASSYGGGEREQYV.

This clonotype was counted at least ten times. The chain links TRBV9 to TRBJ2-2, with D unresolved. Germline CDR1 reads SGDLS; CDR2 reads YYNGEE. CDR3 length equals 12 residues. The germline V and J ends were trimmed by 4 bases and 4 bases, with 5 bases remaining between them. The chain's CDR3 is CASSKLTGELFF. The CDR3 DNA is TGTGCCAGCAGCAAACTCACCGGGGAGCTGTTTTTT.

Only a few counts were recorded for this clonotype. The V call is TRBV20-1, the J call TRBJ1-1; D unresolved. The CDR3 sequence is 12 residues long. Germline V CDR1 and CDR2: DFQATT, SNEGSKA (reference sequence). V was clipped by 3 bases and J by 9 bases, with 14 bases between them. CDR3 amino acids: CSARGGQLQAFF. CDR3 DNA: TGCAGTGCTAGGGGAGGGCAGCTACAAGCTTTCTTT.

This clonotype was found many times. CDR3 amino acids: CASGNYEQYF. The CDR3 DNA follows: TGTGCCAGCGGAAACTACGAGCAGTACTTC. The V and J genes are TRBV28 and TRBJ2-7, with no clear D. Germline assignment: CDR1 MDHEN and CDR2 SYDVKM. The CDR3 consists of 10 residues. Trimming shortened V by 8 bases and J by 3 bases, and 5 bases separated the two germline ends.

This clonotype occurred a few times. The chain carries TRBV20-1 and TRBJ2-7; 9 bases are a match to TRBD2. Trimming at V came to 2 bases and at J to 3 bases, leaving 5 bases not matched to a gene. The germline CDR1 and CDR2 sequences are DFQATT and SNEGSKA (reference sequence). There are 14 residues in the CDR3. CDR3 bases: TGCAGTGCTAGACTAGCGGGACCTCGCTACGAGCAGTACTTC. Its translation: CSARLAGPRYEQYF.

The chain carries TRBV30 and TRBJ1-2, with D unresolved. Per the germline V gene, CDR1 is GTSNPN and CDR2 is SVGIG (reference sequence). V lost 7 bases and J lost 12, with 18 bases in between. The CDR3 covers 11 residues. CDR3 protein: CASETGRRDTF. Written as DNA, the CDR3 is TGTGCCTCTGAGACCGGCAGACGGGACACCTTC.

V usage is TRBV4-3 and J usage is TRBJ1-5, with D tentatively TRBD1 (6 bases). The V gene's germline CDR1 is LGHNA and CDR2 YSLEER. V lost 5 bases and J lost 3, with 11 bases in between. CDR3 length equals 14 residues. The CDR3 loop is CASSGQRNNQPQHF. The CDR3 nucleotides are TGCGCCAGCAGCGGACAGCGGAACAATCAGCCCCAGCATTTT.

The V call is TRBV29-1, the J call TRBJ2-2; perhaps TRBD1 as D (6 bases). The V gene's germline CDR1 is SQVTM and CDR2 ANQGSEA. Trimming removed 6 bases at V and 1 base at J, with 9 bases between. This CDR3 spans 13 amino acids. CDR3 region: CSVTGRNTGELFF. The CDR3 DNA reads TGCAGCGTAACAGGGAGGAACACCGGGGAGCTGTTTTTT.

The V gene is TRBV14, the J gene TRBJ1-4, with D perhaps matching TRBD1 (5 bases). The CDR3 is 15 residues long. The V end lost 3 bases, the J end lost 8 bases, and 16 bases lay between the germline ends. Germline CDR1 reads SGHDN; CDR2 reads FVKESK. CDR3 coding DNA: TGTGCCAGCAGCCACCGAGGCCAGGGCCCCGAAAAACTGTTTTTT. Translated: CASSHRGQGPEKLFF.

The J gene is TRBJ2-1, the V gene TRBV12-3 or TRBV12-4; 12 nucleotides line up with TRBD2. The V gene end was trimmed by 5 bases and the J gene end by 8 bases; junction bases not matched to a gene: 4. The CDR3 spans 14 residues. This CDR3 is CASSPGLAGYEQFF. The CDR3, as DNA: TGTGCCAGCAGTCCGGGACTAGCGGGCTATGAGCAGTTCTTC.

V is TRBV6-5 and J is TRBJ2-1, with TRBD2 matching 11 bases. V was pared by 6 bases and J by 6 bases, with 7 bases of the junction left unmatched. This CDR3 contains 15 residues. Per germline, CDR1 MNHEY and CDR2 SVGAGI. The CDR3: CASRPDSGGANEQFF. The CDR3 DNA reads TGTGCCAGCAGGCCCGATAGCGGGGGGGCCAATGAGCAGTTCTTC.

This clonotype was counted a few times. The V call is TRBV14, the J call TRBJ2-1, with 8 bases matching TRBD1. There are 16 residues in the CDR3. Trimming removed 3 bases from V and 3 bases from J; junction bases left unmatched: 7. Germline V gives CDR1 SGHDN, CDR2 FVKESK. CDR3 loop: CASSHRYRGNYNEQFF. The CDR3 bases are TGTGCCAGCAGCCACCGGTACAGGGGGAACTACAATGAGCAGTTCTTC.

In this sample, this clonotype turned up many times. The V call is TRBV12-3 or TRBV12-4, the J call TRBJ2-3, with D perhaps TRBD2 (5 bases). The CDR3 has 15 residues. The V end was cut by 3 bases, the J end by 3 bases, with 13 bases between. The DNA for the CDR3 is TGTGCCAGCAGTTTGGTGGTAGCGAAGACAGATACGCAGTATTTT. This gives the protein CASSLVVAKTDTQYF.

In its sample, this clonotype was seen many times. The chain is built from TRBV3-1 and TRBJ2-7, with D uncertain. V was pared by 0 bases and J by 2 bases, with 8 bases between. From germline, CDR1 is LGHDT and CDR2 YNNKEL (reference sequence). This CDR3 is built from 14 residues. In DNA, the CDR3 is TGTGCCAGCAGCCAAGAAGGCAGGCCCTACGAGCAGTACGTC. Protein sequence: CASSQEGRPYEQYV.

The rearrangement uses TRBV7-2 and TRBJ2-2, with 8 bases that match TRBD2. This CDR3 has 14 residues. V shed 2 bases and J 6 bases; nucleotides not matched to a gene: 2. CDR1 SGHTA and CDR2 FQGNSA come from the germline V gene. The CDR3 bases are TGTGCCAGCAGCTTAACGGGGGGGCCCGGGGAGCTGTTTTTT. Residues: CASSLTGGPGELFF.

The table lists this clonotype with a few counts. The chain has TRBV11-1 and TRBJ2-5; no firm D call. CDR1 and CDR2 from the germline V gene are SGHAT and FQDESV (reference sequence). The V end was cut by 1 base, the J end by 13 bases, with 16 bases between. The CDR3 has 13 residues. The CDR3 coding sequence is TGTGCCAGCAGCTTAGACAGACATGGAGAGAGGTACTTC. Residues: CASSLDRHGERYF. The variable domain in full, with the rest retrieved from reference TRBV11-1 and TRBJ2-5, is EAEVAQSPRYKITEKSQAVAFWCDPISGHATLYWYRQILGQGPELLVQFQDESVVDDSQLPKDRFSAERLKGVDSTLKIQPAELGDSAMYLCASSLDRHGERYFGPGTRLLVL.

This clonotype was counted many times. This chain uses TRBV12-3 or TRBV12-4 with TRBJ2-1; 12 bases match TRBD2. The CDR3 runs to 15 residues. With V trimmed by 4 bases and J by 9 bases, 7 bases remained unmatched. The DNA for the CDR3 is TGTGCCAGCAGTTATAGGACTAGCGGGAATGGTGAGCAGTTCTTC. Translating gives CASSYRTSGNGEQFF.

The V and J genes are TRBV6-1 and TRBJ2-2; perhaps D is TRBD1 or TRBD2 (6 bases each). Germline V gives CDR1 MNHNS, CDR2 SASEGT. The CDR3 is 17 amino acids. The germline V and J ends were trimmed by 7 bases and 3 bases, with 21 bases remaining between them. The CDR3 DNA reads TGTGCCAGCACTCCACCCCCAAGGGGGGTGGACACCGGGGAGCTGTTTTTT. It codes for CASTPPPRGVDTGELFF.

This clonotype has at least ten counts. The CDR3 DNA follows: TGTGCCAGCAGCGCTGGGACAGAGACTGAAGCTTTCTTT. Amino acids: CASSAGTETEAFF. V gene TRBV9 combines with J gene TRBJ1-1; 7 bases fit TRBD1. This CDR3 has 13 residues. V dropped 3 bases and J dropped 5; count of bases not matched to a gene: 4. Germline V gives CDR1 SGDLS, CDR2 YYNGEE.

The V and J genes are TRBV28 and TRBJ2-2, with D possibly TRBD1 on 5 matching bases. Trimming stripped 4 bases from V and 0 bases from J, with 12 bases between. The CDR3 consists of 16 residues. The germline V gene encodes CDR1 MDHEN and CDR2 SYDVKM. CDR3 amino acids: CASSWSGAPNTGELFF. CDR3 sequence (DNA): TGTGCCAGCAGTTGGAGTGGGGCTCCGAACACCGGGGAGCTGTTTTTT.

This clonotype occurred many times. The CDR3 is CASSRDRLMNTEAFF. The DNA for the CDR3 is TGTGCCAGCAGCCGGGACAGGCTCATGAACACTGAAGCTTTCTTT. The chain has TRBV7-2 and TRBJ1-1; 8 bases agree with TRBD1. After removal of 5 bases from V and 0 bases from J, the junction contained 5 bases not matched to a gene. Looked up from germline, CDR1 is SGHTA and CDR2 is FQGNSA. This CDR3 is built from 15 residues.

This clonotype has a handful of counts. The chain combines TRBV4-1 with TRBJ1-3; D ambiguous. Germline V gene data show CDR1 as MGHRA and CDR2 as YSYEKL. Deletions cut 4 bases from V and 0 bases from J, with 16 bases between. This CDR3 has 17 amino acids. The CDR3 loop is CASSRQGVILSGNTIYF. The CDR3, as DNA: TGCGCCAGCAGCCGACAAGGTGTAATCCTCTCTGGAAACACCATATATTTT.

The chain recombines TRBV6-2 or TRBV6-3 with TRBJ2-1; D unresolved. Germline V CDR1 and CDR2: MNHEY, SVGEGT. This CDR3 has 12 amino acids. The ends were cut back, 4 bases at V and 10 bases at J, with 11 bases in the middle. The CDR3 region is CASSSPGTEQFF. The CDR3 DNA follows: TGTGCCAGCAGTTCCCCGGGCACGGAGCAGTTCTTC.

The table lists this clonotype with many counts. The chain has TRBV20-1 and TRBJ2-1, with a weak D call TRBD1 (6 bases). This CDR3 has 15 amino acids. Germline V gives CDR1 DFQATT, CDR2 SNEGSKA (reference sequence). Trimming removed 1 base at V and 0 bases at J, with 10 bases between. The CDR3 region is CSARADRPSYNEQFF. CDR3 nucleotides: TGCAGTGCTAGAGCTGACAGGCCCTCCTACAATGAGCAGTTCTTC.

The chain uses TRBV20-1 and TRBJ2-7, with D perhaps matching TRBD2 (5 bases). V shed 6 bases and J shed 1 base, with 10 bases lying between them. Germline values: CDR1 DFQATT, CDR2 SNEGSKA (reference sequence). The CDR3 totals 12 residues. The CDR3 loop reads CSATAVSYEQYF. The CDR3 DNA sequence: TGCAGTGCCACAGCGGTATCCTACGAGCAGTACTTC.